The T cell receptor (beta chain) described here comes from a study of beta chain features in type 1 diabetes. Study context: The patient and healthy donor groups were comparable for age, gender and cell yields.

Overall study findings and caveats: Shortening that was moderate but significant affected the TCRB CDR3s of Type 1 diabetes patients in all four CD4+ subsets. In the patient group, naive, central memory and Treg TCRB repertoires seemed more alike than in the healthy donor group.

In regard to this clone: As yet, its antigen is unknown.

The entirety of the isolated RNA underwent reverse transcription, so expressed TCRB transcripts were sequenced. Profiled with immunoSEQ multiplex PCR; TCRdb holds only in-frame clones, not every one. The data show 150,000 to 200,000 clones, 6.5% to 10% seen once. Germline CDR1 is SGHRS and CDR2 is YFSETQ. V was clipped by 6 bases and J by 4 bases; unmatched bases: 8. The CDR3 is made up of 15 amino acids. The chain employs TRBV5-1 and TRBJ2-3, with 10 bases that match TRBD2. Specimen: central memory CD4+ T cells from blood. This sequence originates from a woman aged 18-29 years with type 1 diabetes. The DNA for the CDR3 is TGCGCCAGCACTGCTAGCGGGAGTTTTTCAGATACGCAGTATTTT. Translating it yields CASTASGSFSDTQYF.